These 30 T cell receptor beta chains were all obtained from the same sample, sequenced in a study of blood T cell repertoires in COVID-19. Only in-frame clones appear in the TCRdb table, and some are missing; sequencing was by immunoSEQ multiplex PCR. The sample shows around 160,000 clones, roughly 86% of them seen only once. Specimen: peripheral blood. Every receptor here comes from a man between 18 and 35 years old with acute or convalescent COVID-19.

CDR3: CASSPGRGDRVSYEQYV. For the CDR3, the DNA is TGTGCCAGCAGCCCAGGTAGGGGGGACAGGGTCTCCTACGAGCAGTACGTC. The chain links TRBV5-5 to TRBJ2-7; TRBD1 matches at 9 bases. Germline V gives CDR1 SGHKS, CDR2 YYEKEE (reference sequence). CDR3 size: 17 residues. The junction had 11 bases not matched to a gene; V was cut back by 4 bases and J by 0 bases.

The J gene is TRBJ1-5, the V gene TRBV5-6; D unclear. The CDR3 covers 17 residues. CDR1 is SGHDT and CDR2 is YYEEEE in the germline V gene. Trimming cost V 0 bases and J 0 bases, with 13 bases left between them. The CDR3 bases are TGTGCCAGCAGCTTGGGGACTACCTCCCCTAGCAATCAGCCCCAGCATTTT. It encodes CASSLGTTSPSNQPQHF. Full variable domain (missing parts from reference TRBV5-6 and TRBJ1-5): DAGVTQSPTHLIKTRGQQVTLRCSPKSGHDTVSWYQQALGQGPQFIFQYYEEEERQRGNFPDRFSGHQFPNYSSELNVNALLLGDSALYLCASSLGTTSPSNQPQHFGDGTRLSIL.

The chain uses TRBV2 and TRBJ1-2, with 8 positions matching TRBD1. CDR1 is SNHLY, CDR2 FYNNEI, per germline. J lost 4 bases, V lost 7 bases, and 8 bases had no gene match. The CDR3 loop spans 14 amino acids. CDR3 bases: TGTGCCAGCAAGTTCCTAGGGACAGGCTATGGCTACACCTTC. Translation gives CASKFLGTGYGYTF.

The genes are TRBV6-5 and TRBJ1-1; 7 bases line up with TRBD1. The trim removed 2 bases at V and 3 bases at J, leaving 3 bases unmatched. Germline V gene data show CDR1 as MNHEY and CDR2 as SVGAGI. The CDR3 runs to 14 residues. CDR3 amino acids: CASSYIRGDTEAFF. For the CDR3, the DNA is TGTGCCAGCAGTTACATCAGGGGGGACACTGAAGCTTTCTTT.

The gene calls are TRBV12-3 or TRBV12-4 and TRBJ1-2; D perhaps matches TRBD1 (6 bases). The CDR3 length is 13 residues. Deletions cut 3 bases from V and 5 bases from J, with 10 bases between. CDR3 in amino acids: CASSFTGKYGYTF. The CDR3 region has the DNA TGTGCCAGCAGTTTTACAGGGAAGTATGGCTACACCTTC.

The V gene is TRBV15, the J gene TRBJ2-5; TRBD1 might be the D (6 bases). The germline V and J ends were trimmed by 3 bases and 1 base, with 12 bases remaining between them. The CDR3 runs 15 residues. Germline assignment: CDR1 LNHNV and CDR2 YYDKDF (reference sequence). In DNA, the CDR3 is TGTGCCACCAGCAGTAGACAGGTACTCCAAGAGACCCAGTACTTC. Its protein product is CATSSRQVLQETQYF.

In DNA form, the CDR3 reads TGCGCCAGCAGTGACTTACAGGGGGGGAGCTCCTACGAGCAGTACTTC. Translating it yields CASSDLQGGSSYEQYF. This chain connects TRBV10-2 to TRBJ2-7; D may be TRBD1 (8 bases). CDR1 and CDR2 from the germline V gene are WSHSY and SAAADI. V lost 3 bases and J 0 bases, leaving 15 bases between the germline ends. There are 16 residues in the CDR3.

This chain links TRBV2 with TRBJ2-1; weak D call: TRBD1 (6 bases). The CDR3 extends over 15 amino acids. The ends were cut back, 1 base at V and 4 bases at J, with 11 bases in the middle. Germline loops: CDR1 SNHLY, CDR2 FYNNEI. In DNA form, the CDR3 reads TGTGCCAGCAGTGAAGATAAAGGACAGTACAATGAGCAGTTCTTC. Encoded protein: CASSEDKGQYNEQFF.

This CDR3 reads CASSVTGLTEAFF. The CDR3 DNA follows: TGTGCCAGTAGTGTTACAGGGCTCACTGAAGCTTTCTTT. The chain employs TRBV19 and TRBJ1-1, with D perhaps matching TRBD1 (6 bases). Germline V gene lookup returns CDR1 LNHDA and CDR2 SQIVND (reference sequence). Trimming stripped 5 bases from V and 4 bases from J, with 11 bases between. The CDR3 is 13 residues long.

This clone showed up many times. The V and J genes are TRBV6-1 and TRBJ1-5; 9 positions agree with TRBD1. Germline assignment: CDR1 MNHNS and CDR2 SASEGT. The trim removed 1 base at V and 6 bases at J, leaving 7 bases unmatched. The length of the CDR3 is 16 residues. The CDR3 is CASSEEVTGGGQPQHF. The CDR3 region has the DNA TGTGCCAGCAGTGAAGAGGTTACAGGGGGCGGTCAGCCCCAGCATTTT.

CDR3 loop: CASSLQGVDQETQYF. CDR3 coding DNA: TGCGCCAGCAGCTTACAGGGGGTGGACCAAGAGACCCAGTACTTC. V usage is TRBV5-1 and J usage is TRBJ2-5, with 8 bases aligning to TRBD1. The J segment lost 0 bases and the V segment lost 2 bases, leaving 3 bases of the junction unmatched. CDR1 SGHRS and CDR2 YFSETQ come from the germline V gene. There are 15 residues in the CDR3.

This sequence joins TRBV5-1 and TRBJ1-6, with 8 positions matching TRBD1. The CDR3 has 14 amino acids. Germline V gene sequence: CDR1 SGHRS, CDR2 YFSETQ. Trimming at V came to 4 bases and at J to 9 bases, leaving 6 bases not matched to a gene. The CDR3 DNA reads TGCGCCAGCAGCGTGGGACAGGTTGGTTCACCCCTCCACTTT. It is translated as CASSVGQVGSPLHF.

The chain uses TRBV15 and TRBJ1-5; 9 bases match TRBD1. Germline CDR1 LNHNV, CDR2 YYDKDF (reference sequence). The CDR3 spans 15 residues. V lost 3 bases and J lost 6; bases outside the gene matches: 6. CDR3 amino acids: CATSSPGTGTQPQHF. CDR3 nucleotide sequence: TGTGCCACCAGCAGCCCCGGGACAGGGACTCAGCCCCAGCATTTT.

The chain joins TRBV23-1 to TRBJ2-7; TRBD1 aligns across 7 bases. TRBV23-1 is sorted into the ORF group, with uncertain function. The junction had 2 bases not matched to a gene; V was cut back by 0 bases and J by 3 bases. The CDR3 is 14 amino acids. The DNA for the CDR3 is TGCGCCAGCAGTCAATCTAGACAGGGCTACGAGCAGTACGTC. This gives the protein CASSQSRQGYEQYV.

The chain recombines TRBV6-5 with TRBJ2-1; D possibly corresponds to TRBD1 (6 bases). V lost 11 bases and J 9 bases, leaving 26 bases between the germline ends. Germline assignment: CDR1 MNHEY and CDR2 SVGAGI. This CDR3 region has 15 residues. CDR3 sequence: CAGSYVGAQVSEQFF. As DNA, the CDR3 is TGTGCCGGATCCTATGTGGGGGCGCAAGTTTCTGAGCAGTTCTTC.

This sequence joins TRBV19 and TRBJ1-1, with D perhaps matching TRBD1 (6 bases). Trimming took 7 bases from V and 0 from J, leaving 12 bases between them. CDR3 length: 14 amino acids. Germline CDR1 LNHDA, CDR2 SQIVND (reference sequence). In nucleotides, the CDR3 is TGTGCCAGTAATCGGGACACCTTGAACACTGAAGCTTTCTTT. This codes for CASNRDTLNTEAFF. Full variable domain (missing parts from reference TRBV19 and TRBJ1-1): DGGITQSPKYLFRKEGQNVTLSCEQNLNHDAMYWYRQDPGQGLRLIYYSQIVNDFQKGDIAEGYSVSREKKESFPLTVTSAQKNPTAFYLCASNRDTLNTEAFFGQGTRLTVV.

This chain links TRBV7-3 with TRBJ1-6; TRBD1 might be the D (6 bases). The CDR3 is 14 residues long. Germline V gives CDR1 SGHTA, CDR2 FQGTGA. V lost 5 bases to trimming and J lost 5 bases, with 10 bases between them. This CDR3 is CASSRGAHNSPLHF. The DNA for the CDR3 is TGTGCCAGCAGCCGGGGGGCGCATAATTCACCCCTCCACTTT.

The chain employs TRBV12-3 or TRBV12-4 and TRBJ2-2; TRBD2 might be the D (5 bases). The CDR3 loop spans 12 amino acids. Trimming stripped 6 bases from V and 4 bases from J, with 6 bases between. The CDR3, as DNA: TGTGCCAGCAGGGCGGGCACCGGGGAGCTGTTTTTT. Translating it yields CASRAGTGELFF.

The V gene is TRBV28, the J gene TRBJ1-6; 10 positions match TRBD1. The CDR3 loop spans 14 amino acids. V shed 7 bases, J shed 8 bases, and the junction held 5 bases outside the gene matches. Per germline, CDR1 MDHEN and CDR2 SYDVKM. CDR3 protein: CASIPGQGYSPLHF. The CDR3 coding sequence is TGTGCCAGCATCCCGGGACAGGGGTATTCACCCCTCCACTTT.

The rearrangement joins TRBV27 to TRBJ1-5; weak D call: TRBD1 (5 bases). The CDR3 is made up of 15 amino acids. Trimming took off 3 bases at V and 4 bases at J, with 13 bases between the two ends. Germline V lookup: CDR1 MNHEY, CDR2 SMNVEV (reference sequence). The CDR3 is CASSLSGVWNQPQHF. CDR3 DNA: TGTGCCAGCAGTTTGTCGGGGGTTTGGAATCAGCCCCAGCATTTT.

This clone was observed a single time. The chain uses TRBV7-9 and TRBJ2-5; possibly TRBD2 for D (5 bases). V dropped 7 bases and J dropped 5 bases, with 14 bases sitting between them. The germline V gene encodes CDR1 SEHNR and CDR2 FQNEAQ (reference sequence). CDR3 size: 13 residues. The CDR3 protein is CASNTGLGETQYF. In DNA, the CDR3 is TGTGCCAGCAACACTGGACTGGGGGAGACCCAGTACTTC.

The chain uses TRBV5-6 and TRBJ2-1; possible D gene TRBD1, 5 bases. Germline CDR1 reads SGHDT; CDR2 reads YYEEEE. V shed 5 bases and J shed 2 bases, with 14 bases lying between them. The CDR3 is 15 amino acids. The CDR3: CASRKGIGPYNEQFF. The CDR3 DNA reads TGTGCCAGCAGGAAGGGGATAGGACCCTACAATGAGCAGTTCTTC.

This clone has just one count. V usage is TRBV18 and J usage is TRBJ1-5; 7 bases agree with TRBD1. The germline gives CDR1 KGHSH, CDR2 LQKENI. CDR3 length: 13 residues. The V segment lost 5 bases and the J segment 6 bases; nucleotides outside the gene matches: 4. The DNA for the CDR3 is TGTGCCAGCTCATCGACAGGGATTCAGCCCCAGCATTTT. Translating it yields CASSSTGIQPQHF.

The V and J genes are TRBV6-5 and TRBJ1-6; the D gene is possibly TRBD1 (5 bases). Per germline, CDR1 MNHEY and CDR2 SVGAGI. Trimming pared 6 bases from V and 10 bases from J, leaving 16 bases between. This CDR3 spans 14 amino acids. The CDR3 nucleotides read TGTGCCAGCAGCCTCCGGGGGTCAAGCTCACCCCTCCACTTT. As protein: CASSLRGSSSPLHF.

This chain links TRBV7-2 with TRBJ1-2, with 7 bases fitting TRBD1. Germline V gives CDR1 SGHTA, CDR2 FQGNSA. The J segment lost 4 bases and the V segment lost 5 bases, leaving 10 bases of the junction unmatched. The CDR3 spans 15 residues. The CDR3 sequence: CASSTQTGPSYGYTF. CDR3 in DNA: TGTGCCAGCAGCACCCAGACAGGGCCCTCCTATGGCTACACCTTC. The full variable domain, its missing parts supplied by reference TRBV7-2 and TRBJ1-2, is GAGVSQSPSNKVTEKGKDVELRCDPISGHTALYWYRQSLGQGLEFLIYFQGNSAPDKSGLPSDRFSAERTGGSVSTLTIQRTQQEDSAVYLCASSTQTGPSYGYTFGSGTRLTVV.

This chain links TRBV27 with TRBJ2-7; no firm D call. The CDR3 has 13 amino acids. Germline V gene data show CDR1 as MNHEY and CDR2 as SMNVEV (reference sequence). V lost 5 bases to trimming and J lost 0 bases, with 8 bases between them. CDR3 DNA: TGTGCCAGCAGTCCCCAAAACTCCTACGAGCAGTACGTC. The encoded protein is CASSPQNSYEQYV.

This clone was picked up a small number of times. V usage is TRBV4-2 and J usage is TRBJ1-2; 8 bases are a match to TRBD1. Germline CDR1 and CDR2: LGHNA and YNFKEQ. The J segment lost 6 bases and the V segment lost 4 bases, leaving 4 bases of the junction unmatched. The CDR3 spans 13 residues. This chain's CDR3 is CASSRETGDGYTF. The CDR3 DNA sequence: TGTGCCAGCAGCCGAGAGACAGGGGATGGCTACACCTTC.

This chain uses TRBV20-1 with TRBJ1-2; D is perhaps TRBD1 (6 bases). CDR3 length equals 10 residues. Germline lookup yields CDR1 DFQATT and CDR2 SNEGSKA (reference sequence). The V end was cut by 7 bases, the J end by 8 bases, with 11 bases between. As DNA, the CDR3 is TGCAGTGGGCAGGGGAACGGCTACACCTTC. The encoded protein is CSGQGNGYTF.

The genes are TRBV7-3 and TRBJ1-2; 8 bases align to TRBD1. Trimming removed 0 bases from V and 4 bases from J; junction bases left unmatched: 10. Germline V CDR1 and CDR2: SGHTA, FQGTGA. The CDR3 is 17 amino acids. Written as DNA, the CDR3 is TGTGCCAGCAGCTTAACCCCAGGCAGGGGGCAGGGCTATGGCTACACCTTC. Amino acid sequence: CASSLTPGRGQGYGYTF. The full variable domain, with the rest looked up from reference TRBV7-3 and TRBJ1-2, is GAGVSQTPSNKVTEKGKYVELRCDPISGHTALYWYRQSLGQGPEFLIYFQGTGAADDSGLPNDRFFAVRPEGSVSTLKIQRTERGDSAVYLCASSLTPGRGQGYGYTFGSGTRLTVV.

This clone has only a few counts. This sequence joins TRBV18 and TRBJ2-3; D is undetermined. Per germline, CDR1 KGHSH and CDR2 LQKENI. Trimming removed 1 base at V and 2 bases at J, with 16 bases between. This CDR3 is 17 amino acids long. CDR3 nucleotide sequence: TGTGCCAGCTCACCACTGGCAGGCATCCTTAACACAGATACGCAGTATTTT. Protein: CASSPLAGILNTDTQYF.